One and the same sample provided the 8 T cell receptor beta chains below, sequenced in a study of identifying expanded T cells in peripheral blood. Measured with immunoSEQ multiplex PCR; TCRdb has only the in-frame clones, and not every one. The sample has under 110,000 clones, around 85% seen once; the top ten hold 17%. Sample: blood. All receptors derive from a person between 18 and 75 years old in good health.

The V and J genes are TRBV6-5 and TRBJ2-1; 10 nucleotides agree with TRBD1. From germline, CDR1 is MNHEY and CDR2 SVGAGI. The CDR3 has 15 residues. Losses at the gene ends were 4 bases for V and 9 bases for J; bases not matched to a gene: 9. The CDR3 sequence: CASSSRRTGGTEQFF. The CDR3 DNA sequence: TGTGCCAGCAGTTCCAGGCGGACAGGGGGAACTGAGCAGTTCTTC.

The chain carries TRBV4-2 and TRBJ1-5; a possible D gene is TRBD1 (6 bases). V was pared by 3 bases and J by 3 bases, with 15 bases between. The CDR3 loop spans 16 amino acids. Per germline, CDR1 LGHNA and CDR2 YNFKEQ. The CDR3 DNA sequence: TGTGCCAGCAGCCAGCTAATCAGGGGAGACAATCAGCCCCAGCATTTT. Translation gives CASSQLIRGDNQPQHF.

V and J are TRBV6-5 and TRBJ2-7; possibly TRBD1 for D (5 bases). CDR1 is MNHEY, CDR2 SVGAGI, per germline. Between the trimmed V and J ends, which lost 0 bases and 6 bases, there was a span of 15 bases. The length of the CDR3 is 15 residues. The CDR3: CASSYSRQGLVEQYF. CDR3 nucleotide sequence: TGTGCCAGCAGTTACTCGAGGCAGGGCTTAGTCGAGCAGTACTTC.

This chain connects TRBV28 to TRBJ2-7; 8 bases fit TRBD1. The J segment lost 3 bases and the V segment lost 7 bases, leaving 8 bases of the junction unmatched. The CDR3 is made up of 14 amino acids. The V gene's germline CDR1 is MDHEN and CDR2 SYDVKM. DNA for the CDR3: TGTGCCAGCAAGCGGACAGGGCTATACTACGAGCAGTACTTC. It translates to CASKRTGLYYEQYF. The full variable domain, with the rest looked up from reference TRBV28 and TRBJ2-7, is DVKVTQSSRYLVKRTGEKVFLECVQDMDHENMFWYRQDPGLGLRLIYFSYDVKMKEKGDIPEGYSVSREKKERFSLILESASTNQTSMYLCASKRTGLYYEQYFGPGTRLTVT.

V and J are TRBV19 and TRBJ2-3, with D possibly matching TRBD1 (6 bases). The CDR3 runs 16 residues. From germline, CDR1 is LNHDA and CDR2 SQIVND (reference sequence). Trimming shortened V by 0 bases and J by 4 bases, and 14 bases separated the two germline ends. This chain's CDR3 is CASSIDGYRAPDTQYF. For the CDR3, the DNA is TGTGCCAGTAGTATAGATGGCTACAGGGCACCAGATACGCAGTATTTT.

This chain connects TRBV6-1 to TRBJ1-5; D gene unclear. V shed 0 bases and J shed 3 bases, with 9 bases lying between them. This CDR3 has 15 amino acids. Germline V gives CDR1 MNHNS, CDR2 SASEGT. Here the CDR3 reads CASSEAPGYNQPQHF. CDR3 coding DNA: TGTGCCAGCAGTGAAGCACCCGGATACAATCAGCCCCAGCATTTT.

This chain connects TRBV7-2 to TRBJ2-7; perhaps D is TRBD1 or TRBD2 (5 bases each). V gave up 5 bases and J gave up 6 bases, with 20 bases separating them. The germline V gene encodes CDR1 SGHTA and CDR2 FQGNSA. The CDR3 spans 15 residues. CDR3 protein: CASSPGTARIGEQYF. The DNA of the CDR3 is TGTGCCAGCAGCCCGGGGACGGCCCGTATCGGCGAGCAGTACTTC.

The chain joins TRBV2 to TRBJ1-4; 7 bases are a match to TRBD1. The CDR3 spans 15 residues. The germline gives CDR1 SNHLY, CDR2 FYNNEI. The V gene end was trimmed by 6 bases and the J gene end by 1 base; junction bases not matched to a gene: 5. The CDR3 here is CASSARQGTNEKLFF. CDR3 DNA sequence: TGTGCCAGCAGCGCAAGACAGGGAACTAATGAAAAACTGTTTTTT.